This TCR beta chain came from a study of metastatic and nonmetastatic thyroid tumors (TCRdb year 2020). Describing the broader study: Repertoires were compared across peripheral blood and tumor or nodule tissue samples from malignant and benign thyroid patients. The investigation overall reported the following: In both blood and tumor samples, TCR beta diversity was reported to be significantly higher in malignant tumors than in benign nodules.

Trimming takes 6 bases off V and 5 bases off J; junction bases not matched to a gene: 15. The CDR3, cysteine through phenylalanine, is 16 amino acids long. Solely the CDR3 DNA is kept, with 48 bases framed from the first base. Reading the germline V gene gives CDR1 SGHAT and CDR2 FQNNGV. Before undergoing thyroid surgery, none of the patients had been given any kind of treatment. Using T-cell receptor beta sequencing, the researchers looked back retrospectively at clinical samples from patients, gathered between the early 2010s and the late 2010s. Libraries came from PCR. This sample was sequenced with an Illumina HiSeq 4000. High-throughput sequencing was used to profile the TCR beta-chain CDR3 region of each patient. From the authors' description of their analysis: A classifier to discriminate distant-metastatic papillary thyroid cancer patients was built from CDR3 differences across clinicopathological groups. To measure repertoire diversity the researchers used the Shannon index, while the Morisita-Horn index served to gauge how similar the tumor and blood repertoires were. TCRdb handled the public reads itself, with Q25 trimming in fastp and clone calling in MiXCR, and kept productive beta chains. These V and J calls rely on TCRdb rather than the paper's analysis. This sample is represented by about 36,000 clones; less than 25% of them were singletons. Roughly a sixth of the sample is held by the ten biggest clonotypes.

This clone was observed many times. Its antigen is unknown. The record has no base qualities; no much larger clone is one base away. This receptor chain uses TRBV11-2 and TRBJ1-2; 7 junctional bases match TRBD1. This TCR was sampled from a female donor with papillary thyroid cancer or a benign thyroid nodule (not recorded which). Some clones in this sample may be carry-over from other donors' samples. Sample: blood. The CDR3 is CASRASYLRDRYGYTF. The nucleotides read TGTGCCAGCAGGGCGTCTTATCTCCGGGACAGATATGGCTACACCTTC.